The 10 T cell receptor beta chains reported below all come from one sample, sequenced in a study of OX40 agonist ivuxolimab in advanced cancers. Some clones are missing from TCRdb's copy, which holds only in-frame ones; the method was immunoSEQ multiplex PCR. The data hold roughly 46,000 clones, with approximately 91% observed a single time. Sequencing was performed on CD4+ or CD8+ T cells sorted from blood, taken in a trial of the OX40 agonist ivuxolimab. The source of these receptors is an adult with an advanced solid tumor such as melanoma, head and neck, liver or kidney cancer.

V and J are TRBV4-1 and TRBJ2-1; no definite D call. V was pared by 4 bases and J by 5 bases, with 6 bases between. The CDR3 spans 12 residues. Per germline, CDR1 MGHRA and CDR2 YSYEKL. The chain's CDR3 is CASSLTNNEQFF. CDR3 bases: TGCGCCAGCAGCCTAACGAACAATGAGCAGTTCTTC.

This sequence joins TRBV27 and TRBJ1-2, with D unclear. The CDR3 has 12 amino acids. CDR1 and CDR2 (germline): MNHEY, SMNVEV (reference sequence). The V and J ends lost 4 bases and 5 bases respectively, with 8 bases between them. CDR3 residues: CASSSGGYGYTF. CDR3 DNA sequence: TGTGCCAGCAGTTCTGGAGGATATGGCTACACCTTC.

This rearrangement joins TRBV30 to TRBJ2-1; 8 nucleotides line up with TRBD1. After removal of 2 bases from V and 1 base from J, the junction contained 7 bases not matched to a gene. The V gene's germline CDR1 is GTSNPN and CDR2 SVGIG (reference sequence). This CDR3 has 16 amino acids. The CDR3 here is CAWSRVRTGSYNEQFF. The DNA of the CDR3 is TGTGCCTGGAGTCGAGTCAGGACAGGGTCCTACAATGAGCAGTTCTTC.

J is TRBJ1-3 and V is TRBV30; no definite D call. The V gene lost 1 base and the J gene lost 4 bases, with 8 bases spanning the gap. CDR3 length: 13 residues. In germline, CDR1 is GTSNPN, CDR2 SVGIG (reference sequence). DNA for the CDR3: TGTGCCTGGAGTGCCTATCAAGGAAACACCATATATTTT. This encodes CAWSAYQGNTIYF.

This clone is termed medium-sized. The chain links TRBV30 to TRBJ1-1; no firm D call. Germline CDR1 is GTSNPN and CDR2 is SVGIG (reference sequence). The CDR3 loop spans 14 amino acids. V lost 4 bases and J lost 5, with 17 bases in between. This CDR3 reads CAWTYTIRETEAFF. The DNA of the CDR3 is TGTGCCTGGACCTATACGATAAGGGAGACTGAAGCTTTCTTT.

This chain connects TRBV7-8 to TRBJ2-5, with D possibly matching TRBD2 (5 bases). CDR1 is SGHVS, CDR2 FQNEAQ, per germline. This CDR3 contains 17 residues. Trimming took off 5 bases at V and 2 bases at J, with 21 bases between the two ends. The CDR3, as DNA: TGTGCCAGCAGCACCTTAGGCGGGCCAGCTACTCAAGAGACCCAGTACTTC. Translated: CASSTLGGPATQETQYF.

The V call is TRBV28, the J call TRBJ1-2; a possible D gene is TRBD1 (5 bases). Per the germline V gene, CDR1 is MDHEN and CDR2 is SYDVKM. CDR3 length: 15 residues. The V gene lost 5 bases and the J gene lost 4 bases, with 17 bases spanning the gap. The DNA for the CDR3 is TGTGCCAGCAGTCCCACAGGCCTCGGGTCCTATGGCTACACCTTC. Protein sequence: CASSPTGLGSYGYTF.

The J gene is TRBJ1-2, the V gene TRBV13; D gene ambiguous. This CDR3 has 13 amino acids. Germline V gene sequence: CDR1 PRHDT, CDR2 FYEKMQ (reference sequence). V lost 1 base, J lost 5 bases, and 8 bases lay in between. The CDR3 DNA reads as TGTGCCAGCAGCTTAGACAAGGAATATGGCTACACCTTC. Protein sequence: CASSLDKEYGYTF. The full variable domain, completed using reference TRBV13 and TRBJ1-2, is AAGVIQSPRHLIKEKRETATLKCYPIPRHDTVYWYQQGPGQDPQFLISFYEKMQSDKGSIPDRFSAQQFSDYHSELNMSSLELGDSALYFCASSLDKEYGYTFGSGTRLTVV.

This chain links TRBV7-9 with TRBJ2-1, with TRBD2 as a possible D gene (6 bases). The germline V gene encodes CDR1 SEHNR and CDR2 FQNEAQ (reference sequence). Trimming removed 4 bases from V and 9 bases from J, with 16 bases in between. The CDR3 runs to 14 residues. The CDR3 is CASSSGSQGGEQFF. CDR3 DNA: TGTGCCAGCAGCTCAGGGAGCCAGGGAGGTGAGCAGTTCTTC.

J is TRBJ2-1 and V is TRBV28, with 9 bases aligning to TRBD1. CDR3 length: 13 residues. The V gene end was trimmed by 3 bases and the J gene end by 15 bases; junction bases not matched to a gene: 9. The germline V gene has CDR1 MDHEN and CDR2 SYDVKM. Here the CDR3 DNA reads TGTGCCAGCAGTTTGGAACTACCGGGACAGGGGTTCTTC. This encodes CASSLELPGQGFF.